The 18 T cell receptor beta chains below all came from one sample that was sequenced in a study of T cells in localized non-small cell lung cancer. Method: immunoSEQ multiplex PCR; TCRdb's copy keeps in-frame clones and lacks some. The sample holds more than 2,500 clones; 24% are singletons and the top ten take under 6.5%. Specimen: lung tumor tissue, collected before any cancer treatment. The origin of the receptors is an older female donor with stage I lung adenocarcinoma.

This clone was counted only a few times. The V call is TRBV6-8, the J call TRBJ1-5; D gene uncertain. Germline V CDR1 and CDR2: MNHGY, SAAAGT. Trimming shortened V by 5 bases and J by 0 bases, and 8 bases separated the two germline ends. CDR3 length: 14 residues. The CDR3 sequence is CASSVADSNQPQHF. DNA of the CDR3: TGTGCCAGCAGTGTAGCCGATAGCAATCAGCCCCAGCATTTT.

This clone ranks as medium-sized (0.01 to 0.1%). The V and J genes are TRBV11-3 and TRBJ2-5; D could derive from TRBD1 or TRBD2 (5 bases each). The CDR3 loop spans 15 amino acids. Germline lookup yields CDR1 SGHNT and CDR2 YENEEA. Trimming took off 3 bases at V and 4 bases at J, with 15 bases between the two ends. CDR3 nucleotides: TGTGCCAGCAGCTTTTTGGGTGGGACGGGAGAGACCCAGTACTTC. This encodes CASSFLGGTGETQYF.

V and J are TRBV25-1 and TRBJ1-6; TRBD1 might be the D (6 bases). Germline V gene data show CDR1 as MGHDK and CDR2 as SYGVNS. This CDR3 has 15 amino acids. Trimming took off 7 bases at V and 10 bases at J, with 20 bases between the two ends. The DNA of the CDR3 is TGTGCCAGCACCCTGAGCCCGGGGGCAGGGTCACCCCTCCACTTT. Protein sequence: CASTLSPGAGSPLHF.

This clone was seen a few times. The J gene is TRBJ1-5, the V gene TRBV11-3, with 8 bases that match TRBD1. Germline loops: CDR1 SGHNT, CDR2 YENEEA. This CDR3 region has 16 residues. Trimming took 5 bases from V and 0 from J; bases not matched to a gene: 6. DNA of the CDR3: TGTGCCAGCAGCCCTCGGACAGGGAATAGCAATCAGCCCCAGCATTTT. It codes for CASSPRTGNSNQPQHF. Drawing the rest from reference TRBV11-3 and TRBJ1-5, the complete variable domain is EAGVVQSPRYKIIEKKQPVAFWCNPISGHNTLYWYLQNLGQGPELLIRYENEEAVDDSQLPKDRFSAERLKGVDSTLKIQPAELGDSAVYLCASSPRTGNSNQPQHFGDGTRLSIL.

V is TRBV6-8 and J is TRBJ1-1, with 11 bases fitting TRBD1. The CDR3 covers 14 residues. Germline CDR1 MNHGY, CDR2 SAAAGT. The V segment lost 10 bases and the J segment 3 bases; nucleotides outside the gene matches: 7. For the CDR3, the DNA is TGTGCCATCAGATCGGGACAGGGGGACACTGAAGCTTTCTTT. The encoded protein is CAIRSGQGDTEAFF.

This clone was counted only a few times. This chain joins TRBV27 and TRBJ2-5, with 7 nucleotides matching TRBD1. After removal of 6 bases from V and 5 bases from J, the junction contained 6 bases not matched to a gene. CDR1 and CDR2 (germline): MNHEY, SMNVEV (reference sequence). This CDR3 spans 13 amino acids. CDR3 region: CASRLTGEETQYF. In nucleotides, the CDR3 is TGTGCCAGCAGGTTAACAGGGGAGGAGACCCAGTACTTC.

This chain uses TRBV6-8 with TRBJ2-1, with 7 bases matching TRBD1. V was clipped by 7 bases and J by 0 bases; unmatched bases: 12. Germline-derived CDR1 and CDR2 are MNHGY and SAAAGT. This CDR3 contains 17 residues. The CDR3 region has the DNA TGTGCCAGCAACCGGGACAGACCCAAAAGCTCCTACAATGAGCAGTTCTTC. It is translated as CASNRDRPKSSYNEQFF.

CDR3 sequence reads: CASSLSLWDRAGNTQYF. CDR3 nucleotides: TGTGCCAGCAGTTTATCCCTGTGGGACAGGGCTGGAAATACGCAGTATTTT. This chain uses TRBV27 with TRBJ2-3, with 9 bases fitting TRBD1. The CDR3 is 17 residues long. V was clipped by 0 bases and J by 7 bases; unmatched bases: 11. Germline CDR1 is MNHEY and CDR2 is SMNVEV (reference sequence).

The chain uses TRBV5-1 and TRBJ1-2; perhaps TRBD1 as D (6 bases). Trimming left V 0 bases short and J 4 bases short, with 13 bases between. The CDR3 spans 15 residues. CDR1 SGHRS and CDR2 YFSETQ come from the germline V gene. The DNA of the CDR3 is TGCGCCAGCAGCTTGGACGTTGGGGGCGGCTATGGCTACACCTTC. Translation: CASSLDVGGGYGYTF.

The CDR3 DNA follows: TGTGCCAGTAGTGATACAGGAGATACCTATGGCTACACCTTC. As protein: CASSDTGDTYGYTF. This chain connects TRBV19 to TRBJ1-2; tentative D call: TRBD1 (5 bases). The V gene lost 5 bases and the J gene lost 4 bases, with 14 bases spanning the gap. This CDR3 spans 14 amino acids. Per the germline V gene, CDR1 is LNHDA and CDR2 is SQIVND (reference sequence).

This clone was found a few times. This CDR3 is CASSQGQGTGNTIYF. DNA for the CDR3: TGTGCCAGCTCACAGGGACAGGGGACTGGAAACACCATATATTTT. The chain recombines TRBV18 with TRBJ1-3; TRBD1 matches at 10 bases. CDR3 length: 15 amino acids. V lost 4 bases and J lost 2; bases outside the gene matches: 2. Germline V gene data show CDR1 as KGHSH and CDR2 as LQKENI.

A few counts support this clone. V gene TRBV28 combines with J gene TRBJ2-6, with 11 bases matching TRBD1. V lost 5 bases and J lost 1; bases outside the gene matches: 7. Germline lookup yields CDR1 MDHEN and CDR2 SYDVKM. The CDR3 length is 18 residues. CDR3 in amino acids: CASSRGTGGFSGANVLTF. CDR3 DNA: TGTGCCAGCAGTCGGGGGACAGGGGGGTTTTCTGGGGCCAACGTCCTGACTTTC. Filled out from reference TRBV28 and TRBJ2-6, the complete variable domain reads DVKVTQSSRYLVKRTGEKVFLECVQDMDHENMFWYRQDPGLGLRLIYFSYDVKMKEKGDIPEGYSVSREKKERFSLILESASTNQTSMYLCASSRGTGGFSGANVLTFGAGSRLTVL.

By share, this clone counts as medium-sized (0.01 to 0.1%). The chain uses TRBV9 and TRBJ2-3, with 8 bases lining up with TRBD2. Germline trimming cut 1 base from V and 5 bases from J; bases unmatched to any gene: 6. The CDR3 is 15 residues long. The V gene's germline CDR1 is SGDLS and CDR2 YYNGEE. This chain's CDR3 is CASSVSPREGDTQYF. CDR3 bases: TGTGCCAGCAGCGTAAGTCCCCGGGAGGGAGATACGCAGTATTTT.

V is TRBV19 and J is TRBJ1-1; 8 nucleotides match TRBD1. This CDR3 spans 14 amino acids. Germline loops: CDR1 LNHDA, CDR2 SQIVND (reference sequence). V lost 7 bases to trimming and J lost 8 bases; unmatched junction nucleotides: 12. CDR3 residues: CASTRRSGQGEAFF. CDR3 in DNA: TGTGCCAGTACTCGTCGATCTGGACAGGGCGAAGCTTTCTTT.

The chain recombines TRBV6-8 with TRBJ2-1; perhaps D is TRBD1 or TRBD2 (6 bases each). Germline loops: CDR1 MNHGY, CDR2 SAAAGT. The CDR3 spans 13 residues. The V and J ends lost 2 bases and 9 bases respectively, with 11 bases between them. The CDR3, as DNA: TGTGCCAGCAGTTACCCCACGGGGGCTGAGCAGTTCTTC. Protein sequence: CASSYPTGAEQFF.

CDR3 nucleotide sequence: TGTGCCAGCAGCGAGAACACCGGGGAGCTGTTTTTT. Translated, it gives CASSENTGELFF. The J gene is TRBJ2-2, the V gene TRBV9, with D unresolved. The germline V gene has CDR1 SGDLS and CDR2 YYNGEE. Deletions cut 3 bases from V and 1 base from J, with 1 base between. The CDR3 covers 12 residues.

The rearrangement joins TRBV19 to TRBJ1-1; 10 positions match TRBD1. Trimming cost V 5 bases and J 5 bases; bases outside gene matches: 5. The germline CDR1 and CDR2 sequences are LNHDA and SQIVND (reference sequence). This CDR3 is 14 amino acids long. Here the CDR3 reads CASSAPDRGTEAFF. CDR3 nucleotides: TGTGCCAGTAGTGCACCGGACAGGGGGACTGAAGCTTTCTTT.

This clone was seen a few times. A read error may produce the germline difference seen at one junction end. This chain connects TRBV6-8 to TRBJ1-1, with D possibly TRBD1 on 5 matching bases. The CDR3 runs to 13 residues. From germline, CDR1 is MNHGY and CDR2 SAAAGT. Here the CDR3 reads CAISAGANTEAFF. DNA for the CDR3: TGTGCCATCAGTGCCGGGGCCAACACTGAAGCTTTCTTT.